This T cell receptor (beta chain) was retrieved from a study of siplizumab effects on memory and regulatory T cells. This table comes from immunoSEQ multiplex PCR, and its TCRdb copy is limited to in-frame clones, with some not included. Among about 72,000 clones listed, around 90% were seen once. Trimming removed 4 bases from V and 6 bases from J; junction bases left unmatched: 3. The CDR3 spans 14 residues. CDR1 and CDR2 (germline): SEHNR, FQNEAQ (reference sequence). The sample taken for sequencing was CD8+ T cells sorted from blood. The sequence was collected from a human donor in good health. This chain links TRBV7-9 with TRBJ1-5, with TRBD1 matching over 10 bases. The CDR3 spells CASSSGTGVQPQHF. The CDR3 nucleotides read TGTGCCAGCAGCTCCGGGACAGGGGTTCAGCCCCAGCATTTT.